The clone carrying this T cell receptor (beta chain) was observed at least ten times. TCRdb re-derived calls from the reads in MiXCR, one entry per CDR3 protein. Counted here are roughly 250,000 distinct CDR3 sequences, about 30% occurring once; the ten biggest clones make up around 6.8%. This entry comes from a study of kidney transplant recipient with SARS-CoV-2 infection. This CDR3 spans 17 amino acids. Germline CDR1 SGHVS, CDR2 FNYEAQ. V lost 2 bases and J lost 7; bases outside the gene matches: 9. The sequenced sample was a blood sample, obtained at baseline and on day 111 from a kidney transplant recipient. The chain recombines TRBV7-6 with TRBJ2-1, with 12 nucleotides matching TRBD2. This clonotype was obtained from a male patient aged 25-45 years who had COVID-19 and was a kidney transplant recipient. Some T cells may be graft donor cells. In nucleotides, the CDR3 is TGTGCCAGCAGCTTATCTCGACTAGCGGGAGAACGGAATGAGCAGTTCTTC. Encoded protein: CASSLSRLAGERNEQFF.